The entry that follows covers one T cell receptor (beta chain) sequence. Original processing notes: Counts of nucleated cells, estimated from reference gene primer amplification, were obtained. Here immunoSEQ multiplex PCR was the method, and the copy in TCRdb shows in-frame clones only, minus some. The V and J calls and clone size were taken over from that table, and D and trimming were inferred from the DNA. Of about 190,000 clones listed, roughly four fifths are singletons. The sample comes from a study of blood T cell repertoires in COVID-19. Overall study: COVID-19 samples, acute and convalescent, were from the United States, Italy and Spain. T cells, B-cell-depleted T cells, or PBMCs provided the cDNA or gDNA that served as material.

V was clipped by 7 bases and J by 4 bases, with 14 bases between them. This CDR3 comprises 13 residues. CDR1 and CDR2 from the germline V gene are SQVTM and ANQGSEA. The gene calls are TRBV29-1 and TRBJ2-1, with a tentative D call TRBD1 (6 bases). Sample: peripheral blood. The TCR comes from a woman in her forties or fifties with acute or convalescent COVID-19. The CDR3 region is CSARGGDYNEQFF. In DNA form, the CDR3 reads TGCAGCGCAAGAGGGGGAGATTACAATGAGCAGTTCTTC.